Listed here are 15 T cell receptor beta chains from one sample, sequenced in a study of cytomegalovirus exposure and HLA in healthy donors. This table comes from immunoSEQ multiplex PCR, and its TCRdb copy is limited to in-frame clones, with some not included. The sample holds 120,000 or so clones; more than 70% are singletons and the top ten take about 1.8%. The sample consisted of PBMCs. These TCRs come from a man between 18 and 35 years old in good health and CMV-seronegative.

This chain joins TRBV19 and TRBJ2-1, with 9 bases that match TRBD2. Germline V gene sequence: CDR1 LNHDA, CDR2 SQIVND (reference sequence). The CDR3 spans 15 residues. V shed 4 bases and J 9 bases; nucleotides not matched to a gene: 10. As DNA, the CDR3 is TGTGCCAGTAGTAGAGTAGCGGGAGATGTGGGTGAGCAGTTCTTC. Its protein product is CASSRVAGDVGEQFF.

By proportion, this clone is medium-sized. This chain uses TRBV6-5 with TRBJ1-2, with no clear D. Trimming removed 2 bases at V and 6 bases at J, with 16 bases between. The germline V gene encodes CDR1 MNHEY and CDR2 SVGAGI. The CDR3 totals 15 residues. The CDR3 loop reads CASSYNRGNLNGYTF. CDR3 bases: TGTGCCAGCAGTTACAATCGGGGTAACCTAAATGGCTACACCTTC.

The rearrangement links TRBV5-6 to TRBJ1-4; D unresolved. Germline lookup yields CDR1 SGHDT and CDR2 YYEEEE. V lost 1 base to trimming and J lost 0 bases, with 10 bases between them. The CDR3 has 16 amino acids. This CDR3 is CASSLKPSTTNEKLFF. The CDR3, as DNA: TGTGCCAGCAGCTTGAAACCAAGCACAACTAATGAAAAACTGTTTTTT.

The rearrangement joins TRBV5-1 to TRBJ2-3; 7 bases agree with TRBD1. V lost 3 bases, J lost 2 bases, and 6 bases stayed unmatched. Per the germline V gene, CDR1 is SGHRS and CDR2 is YFSETQ. The CDR3 covers 15 residues. The CDR3 protein is CASSYRDRDTDTQYF. The DNA for the CDR3 is TGCGCCAGCAGCTATCGGGACAGAGACACAGATACGCAGTATTTT.

This chain links TRBV6-1 with TRBJ2-3; 11 bases line up with TRBD2. The V segment lost 4 bases and the J segment 4 bases; nucleotides outside the gene matches: 4. The CDR3 is 15 residues long. CDR1 MNHNS and CDR2 SASEGT come from the germline V gene. Here the CDR3 reads CASSATSGSPDTQYF. In DNA form, the CDR3 reads TGTGCCAGCAGTGCAACTAGCGGGAGCCCAGATACGCAGTATTTT.

The chain uses TRBV7-9 and TRBJ1-1; tentative D call: TRBD1 (6 bases). Trimming shortened V by 4 bases and J by 1 base, and 13 bases separated the two germline ends. The CDR3 runs 15 residues. Germline CDR1 is SEHNR and CDR2 is FQNEAQ (reference sequence). This chain's CDR3 is CASSSWTEPNTEAFF. DNA for the CDR3: TGTGCCAGCAGCTCATGGACAGAACCGAACACTGAAGCTTTCTTT.

The chain joins TRBV5-6 to TRBJ2-1; 13 positions agree with TRBD2. The CDR3 length is 17 residues. Germline trimming cut 0 bases from V and 7 bases from J; bases unmatched to any gene: 7. Germline V gives CDR1 SGHDT, CDR2 YYEEEE. CDR3 sequence: CASSLAVLAGGPNEQFF. The CDR3 coding sequence is TGTGCCAGCAGCTTGGCGGTACTAGCGGGGGGGCCTAATGAGCAGTTCTTC.

This chain joins TRBV7-2 and TRBJ2-1, with D possibly being TRBD1 (5 bases). V lost 6 bases, J lost 5 bases, and 17 bases lay in between. Germline CDR1 and CDR2: SGHTA and FQGNSA. This CDR3 is built from 15 residues. CDR3 protein: CASRPSRTRNNEQFF. The CDR3, as DNA: TGTGCCAGCAGACCCAGCCGGACAAGGAACAATGAGCAGTTCTTC.

The chain uses TRBV7-2 and TRBJ1-5; D ambiguous. Germline loops: CDR1 SGHTA, CDR2 FQGNSA. Trimming took 1 base from V and 0 from J, leaving 19 bases between them. This CDR3 spans 19 amino acids. The CDR3 DNA is TGTGCCAGCAGCTTAGTCTCGTATACCGTAGACTATAGCAATCAGCCCCAGCATTTT. Encoded protein: CASSLVSYTVDYSNQPQHF.

This CDR3 is CASSSDHRAAGANVLTF. The CDR3 nucleotides are TGTGCCAGCAGTTCCGACCACAGGGCGGCTGGGGCCAACGTCCTGACTTTC. The genes are TRBV28 and TRBJ2-6; D might be TRBD1 (6 bases). V was shortened by 4 bases and J by 2 bases, with 15 bases between the two germline ends. Looked up from germline, CDR1 is MDHEN and CDR2 is SYDVKM. CDR3 length: 17 residues.

J is TRBJ2-7 and V is TRBV25-1; 13 positions agree with TRBD2. Germline V gene lookup returns CDR1 MGHDK and CDR2 SYGVNS. This CDR3 has 17 amino acids. V shed 2 bases and J 5 bases; nucleotides not matched to a gene: 9. The CDR3 loop is CASSEIGLAGVPHEQYF. The CDR3 DNA reads as TGTGCCAGCAGTGAAATAGGACTAGCGGGAGTTCCGCACGAGCAGTACTTC.

The V and J genes are TRBV28 and TRBJ1-2; unclear D gene. The CDR3 extends over 12 amino acids. Germline CDR1 and CDR2: MDHEN and SYDVKM. Trimming pared 3 bases from V and 6 bases from J, leaving 8 bases between. The DNA for the CDR3 is TGTGCCAGCAGTTTCGTCCGAGATGGCTACACCTTC. The encoded protein is CASSFVRDGYTF.

This sequence joins TRBV7-9 and TRBJ1-5; D possibly corresponds to TRBD1 (6 bases). V was shortened by 5 bases and J by 0 bases, with 11 bases between the two germline ends. Germline loops: CDR1 SEHNR, CDR2 FQNEAQ (reference sequence). CDR3 length: 15 amino acids. Written as DNA, the CDR3 is TGTGCCAGCAGCGACTCAGGGGATAGCAATCAGCCCCAGCATTTT. As protein: CASSDSGDSNQPQHF.

The chain combines TRBV14 with TRBJ1-1; TRBD1 aligns across 9 bases. The CDR3 consists of 15 residues. V dropped 8 bases and J dropped 1; count of bases not matched to a gene: 8. Germline CDR1 SGHDN, CDR2 FVKESK. The CDR3 DNA reads as TGTGCCAGCCGATTCACAGGGGGCCCGAACACTGAAGCTTTCTTT. Encoded protein: CASRFTGGPNTEAFF.

This clone was counted between two and nine times. This chain connects TRBV19 to TRBJ1-1; perhaps TRBD1 as D (6 bases). The CDR3 runs to 13 residues. Germline lookup yields CDR1 LNHDA and CDR2 SQIVND (reference sequence). V lost 3 bases and J lost 6, with 11 bases in between. The CDR3 DNA follows: TGTGCCAGTAGTATCTACAGGGAGTCTGAAGCTTTCTTT. This codes for CASSIYRESEAFF.